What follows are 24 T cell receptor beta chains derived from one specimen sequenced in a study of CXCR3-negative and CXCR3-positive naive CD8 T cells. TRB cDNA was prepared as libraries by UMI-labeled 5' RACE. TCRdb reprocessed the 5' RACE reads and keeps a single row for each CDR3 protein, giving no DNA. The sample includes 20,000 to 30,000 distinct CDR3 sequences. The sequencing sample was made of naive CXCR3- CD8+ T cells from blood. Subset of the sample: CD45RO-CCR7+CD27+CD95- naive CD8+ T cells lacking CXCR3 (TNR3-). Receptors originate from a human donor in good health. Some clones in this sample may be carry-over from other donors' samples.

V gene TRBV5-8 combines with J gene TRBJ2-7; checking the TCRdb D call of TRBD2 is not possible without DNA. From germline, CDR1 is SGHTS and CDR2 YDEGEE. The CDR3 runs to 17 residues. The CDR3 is CASSPATGWKPNYEQYF.

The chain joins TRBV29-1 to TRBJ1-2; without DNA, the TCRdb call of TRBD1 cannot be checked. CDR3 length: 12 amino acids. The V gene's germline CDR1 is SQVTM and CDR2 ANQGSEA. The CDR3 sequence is CSVPPGSGGYTF. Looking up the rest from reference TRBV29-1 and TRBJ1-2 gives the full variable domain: SAVISQKPSRDICQRGTSLTIQCQVDSQVTMMFWYRQQPGQSLTLIATANQGSEATYESGFVIDKFPISRPNLTFSTLTVSNMSPEDSSIYLCSVPPGSGGYTFGSGTRLTVV.

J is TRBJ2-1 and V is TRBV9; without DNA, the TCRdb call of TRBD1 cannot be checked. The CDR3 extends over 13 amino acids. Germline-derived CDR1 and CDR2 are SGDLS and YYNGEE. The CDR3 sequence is CASSPPADNEQFF.

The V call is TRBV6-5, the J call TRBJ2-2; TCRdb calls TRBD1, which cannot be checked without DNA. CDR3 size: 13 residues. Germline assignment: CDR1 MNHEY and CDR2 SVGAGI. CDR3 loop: CASSWGQAGELFF.

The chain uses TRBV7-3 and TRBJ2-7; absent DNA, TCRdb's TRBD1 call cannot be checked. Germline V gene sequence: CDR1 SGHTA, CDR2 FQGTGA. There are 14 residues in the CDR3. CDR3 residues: CASSLRGGSYEQYF.

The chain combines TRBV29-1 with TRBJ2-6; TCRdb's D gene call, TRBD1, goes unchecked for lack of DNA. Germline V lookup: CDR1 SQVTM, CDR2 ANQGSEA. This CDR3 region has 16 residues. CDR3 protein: CSVFGTAFSGANVLTF.

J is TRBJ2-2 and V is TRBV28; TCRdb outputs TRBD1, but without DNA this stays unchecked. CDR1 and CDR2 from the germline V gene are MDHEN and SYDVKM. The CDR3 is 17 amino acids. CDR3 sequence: CASRPITGTGNTGELFF.

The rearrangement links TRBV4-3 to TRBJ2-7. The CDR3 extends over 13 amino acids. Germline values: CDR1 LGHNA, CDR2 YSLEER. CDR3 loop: CASSQVGSYEQYF.

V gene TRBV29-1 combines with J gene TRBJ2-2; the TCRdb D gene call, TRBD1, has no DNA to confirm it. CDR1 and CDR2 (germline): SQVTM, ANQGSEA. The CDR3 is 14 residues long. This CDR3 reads CSVETGANTGELFF.

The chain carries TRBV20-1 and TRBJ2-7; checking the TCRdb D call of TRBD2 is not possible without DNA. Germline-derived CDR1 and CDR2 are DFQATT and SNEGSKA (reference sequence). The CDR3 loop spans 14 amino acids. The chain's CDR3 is CSAEGTRGSYEQYF.

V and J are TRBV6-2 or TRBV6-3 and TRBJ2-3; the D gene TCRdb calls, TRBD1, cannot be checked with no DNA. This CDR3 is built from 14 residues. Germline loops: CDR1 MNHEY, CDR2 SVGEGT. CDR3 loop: CASTPVGATDTQYF.

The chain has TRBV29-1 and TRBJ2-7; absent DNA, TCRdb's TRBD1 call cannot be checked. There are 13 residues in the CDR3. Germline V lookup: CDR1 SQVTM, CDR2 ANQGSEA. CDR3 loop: CSVVLGGRYEQYF.

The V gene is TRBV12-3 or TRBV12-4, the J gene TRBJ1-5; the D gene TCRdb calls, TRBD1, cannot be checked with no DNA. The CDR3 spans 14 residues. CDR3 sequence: CASSLGTPNQPQHF.

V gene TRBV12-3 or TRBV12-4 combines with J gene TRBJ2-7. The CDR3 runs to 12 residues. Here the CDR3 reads CASTKSGYEKYF.

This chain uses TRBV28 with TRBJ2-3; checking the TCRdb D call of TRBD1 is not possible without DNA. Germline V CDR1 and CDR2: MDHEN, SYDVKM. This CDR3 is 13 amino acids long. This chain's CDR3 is CASNIQGTDTQYF.

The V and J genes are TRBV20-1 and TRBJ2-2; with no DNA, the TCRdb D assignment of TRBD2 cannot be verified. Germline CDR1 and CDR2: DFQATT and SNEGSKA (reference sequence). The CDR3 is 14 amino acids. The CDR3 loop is CSARDFTEAGELFF.

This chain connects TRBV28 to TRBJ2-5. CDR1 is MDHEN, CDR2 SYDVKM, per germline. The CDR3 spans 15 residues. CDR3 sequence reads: CASSFDSDFLETQYF.

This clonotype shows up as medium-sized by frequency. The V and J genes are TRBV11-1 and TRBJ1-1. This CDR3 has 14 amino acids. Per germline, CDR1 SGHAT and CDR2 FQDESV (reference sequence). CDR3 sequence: CASSVTPATHRAFF.

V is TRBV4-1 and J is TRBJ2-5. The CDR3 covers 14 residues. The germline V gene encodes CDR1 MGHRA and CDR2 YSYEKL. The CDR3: CASSQASNQETQYF.

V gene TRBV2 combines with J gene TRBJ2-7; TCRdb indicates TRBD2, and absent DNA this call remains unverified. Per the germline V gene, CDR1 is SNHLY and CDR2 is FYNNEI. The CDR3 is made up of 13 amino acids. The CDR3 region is CASSGTVVYEQYF.

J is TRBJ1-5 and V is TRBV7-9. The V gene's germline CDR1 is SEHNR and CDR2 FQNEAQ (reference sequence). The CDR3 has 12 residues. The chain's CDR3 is CASSSGYQPQHF.

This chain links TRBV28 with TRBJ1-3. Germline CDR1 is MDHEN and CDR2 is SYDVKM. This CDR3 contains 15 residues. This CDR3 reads CASTPAGPTGNTIYF. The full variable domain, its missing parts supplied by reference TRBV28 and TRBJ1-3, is DVKVTQSSRYLVKRTGEKVFLECVQDMDHENMFWYRQDPGLGLRLIYFSYDVKMKEKGDIPEGYSVSREKKERFSLILESASTNQTSMYLCASTPAGPTGNTIYFGEGSWLTVV.

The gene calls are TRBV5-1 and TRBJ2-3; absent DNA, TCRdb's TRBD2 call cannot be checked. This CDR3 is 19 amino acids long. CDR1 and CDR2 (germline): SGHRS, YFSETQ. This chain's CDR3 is CASSLDEAGTSGDTDTQYF.

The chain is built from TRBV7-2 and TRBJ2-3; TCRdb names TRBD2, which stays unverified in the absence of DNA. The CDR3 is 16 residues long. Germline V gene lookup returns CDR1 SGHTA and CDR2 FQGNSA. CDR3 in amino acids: CASSYLLAGTSDTQYF. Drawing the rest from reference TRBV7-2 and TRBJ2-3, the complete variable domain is GAGVSQSPSNKVTEKGKDVELRCDPISGHTALYWYRQSLGQGLEFLIYFQGNSAPDKSGLPSDRFSAERTGGSVSTLTIQRTQQEDSAVYLCASSYLLAGTSDTQYFGPGTRLTVL.